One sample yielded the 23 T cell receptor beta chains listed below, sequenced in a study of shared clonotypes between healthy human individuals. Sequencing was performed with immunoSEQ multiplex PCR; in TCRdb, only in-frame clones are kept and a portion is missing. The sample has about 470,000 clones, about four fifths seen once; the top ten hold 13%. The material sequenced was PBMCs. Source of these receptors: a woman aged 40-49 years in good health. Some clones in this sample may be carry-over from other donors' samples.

The CDR3 bases are TGCAGCGTTGGGGACAGGGGGCAGTACAGGGTGCAGTACTTC. Its translation is CSVGDRGQYRVQYF. The V gene is TRBV29-1, the J gene TRBJ2-7; 12 bases are shared with TRBD1. CDR3 length: 14 residues. Trimming cost V 4 bases and J 9 bases; bases outside gene matches: 10. Germline loops: CDR1 SQVTM, CDR2 ANQGSEA.

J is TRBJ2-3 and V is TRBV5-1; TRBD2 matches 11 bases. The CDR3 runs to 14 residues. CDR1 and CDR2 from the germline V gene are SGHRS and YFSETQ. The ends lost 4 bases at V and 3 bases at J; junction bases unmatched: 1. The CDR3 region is CASSTSGRTDTQYF. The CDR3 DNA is TGCGCCAGCAGCACTAGCGGGAGAACAGATACGCAGTATTTT.

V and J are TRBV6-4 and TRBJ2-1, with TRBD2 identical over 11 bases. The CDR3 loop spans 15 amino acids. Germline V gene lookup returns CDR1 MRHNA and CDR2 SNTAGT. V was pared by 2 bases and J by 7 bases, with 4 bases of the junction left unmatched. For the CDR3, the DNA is TGTGCCAGCAGTGACGATTTAGCGGGAGGGAATGAGCAGTTCTTC. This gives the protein CASSDDLAGGNEQFF.

CDR3 residues: CASSHPGAGTSGRYEQYF. As DNA, the CDR3 is TGTGCCAGCAGCCATCCGGGCGCAGGGACTAGCGGGAGGTACGAGCAGTACTTC. The chain has TRBV11-2 and TRBJ2-7; 15 bases align to TRBD2. The J segment lost 4 bases and the V segment lost 5 bases, leaving 12 bases of the junction unmatched. Germline CDR1 is SGHAT and CDR2 is FQNNGV. The CDR3 runs to 18 residues.

The CDR3 bases are TGTGCCAGCAGCTTTGGGGGCGGGACCAGCGAGCAGTACTTC. Protein product: CASSFGGGTSEQYF. The chain recombines TRBV7-2 with TRBJ2-7, with D tentatively TRBD1 or TRBD2 (6 bases each). The CDR3 is 14 amino acids. V was clipped by 3 bases and J by 6 bases, with 15 bases between them. Germline-derived CDR1 and CDR2 are SGHTA and FQGNSA.

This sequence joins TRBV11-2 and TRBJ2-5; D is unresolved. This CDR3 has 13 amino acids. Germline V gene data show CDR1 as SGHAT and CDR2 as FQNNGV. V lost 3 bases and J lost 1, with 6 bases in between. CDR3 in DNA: TGTGCCAGCAGCTTTAGGCCCCAAGAGACCCAGTACTTC. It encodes CASSFRPQETQYF.

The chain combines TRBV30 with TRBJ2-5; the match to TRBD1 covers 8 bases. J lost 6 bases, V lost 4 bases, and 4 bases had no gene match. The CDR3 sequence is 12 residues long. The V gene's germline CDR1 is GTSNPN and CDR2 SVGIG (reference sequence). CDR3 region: CAWTRTGKTQYF. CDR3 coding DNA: TGTGCCTGGACCAGGACAGGGAAGACCCAGTACTTC.

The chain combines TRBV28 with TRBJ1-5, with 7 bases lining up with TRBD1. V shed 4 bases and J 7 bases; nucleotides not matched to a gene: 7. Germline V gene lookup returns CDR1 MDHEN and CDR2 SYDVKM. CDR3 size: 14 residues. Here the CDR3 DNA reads TGTGCCAGCAGTTCTCGACAGGGTTACCAGCCCCAGCATTTT. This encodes CASSSRQGYQPQHF.

CDR3 DNA: TGTGCCAGCAGCTTGGACAGGGGGCTCACTGAAGCTTTCTTT. It is translated as CASSLDRGLTEAFF. The rearrangement uses TRBV5-4 and TRBJ1-1; 9 positions agree with TRBD1. The trim removed 0 bases at V and 4 bases at J, leaving 1 base unmatched. Germline CDR1 reads SGHNT; CDR2 reads YYREEE (reference sequence). The CDR3 is 14 residues long.

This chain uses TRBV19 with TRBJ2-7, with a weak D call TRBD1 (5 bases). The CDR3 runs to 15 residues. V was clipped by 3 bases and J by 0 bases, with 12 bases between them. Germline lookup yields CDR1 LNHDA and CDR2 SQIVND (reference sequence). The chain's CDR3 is CASSIGAESSYEQYF. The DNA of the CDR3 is TGTGCCAGTAGTATTGGGGCGGAGAGCTCCTACGAGCAGTACTTC.

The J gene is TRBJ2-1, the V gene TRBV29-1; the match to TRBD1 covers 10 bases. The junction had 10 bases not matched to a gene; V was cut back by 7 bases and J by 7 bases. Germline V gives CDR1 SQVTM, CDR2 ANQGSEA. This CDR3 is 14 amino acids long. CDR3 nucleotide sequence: TGCAGCGGGCAAGCCGGGACAGGGGTAAATGAGCAGTTCTTC. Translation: CSGQAGTGVNEQFF.

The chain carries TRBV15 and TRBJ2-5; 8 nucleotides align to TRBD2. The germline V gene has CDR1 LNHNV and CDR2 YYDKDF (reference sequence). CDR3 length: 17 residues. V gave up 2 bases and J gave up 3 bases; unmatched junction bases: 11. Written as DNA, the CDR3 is TGTGCCACCAGCAGAAAAGCTTGGACTAGCCCAGAAGAGACCCAGTACTTC. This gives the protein CATSRKAWTSPEETQYF.

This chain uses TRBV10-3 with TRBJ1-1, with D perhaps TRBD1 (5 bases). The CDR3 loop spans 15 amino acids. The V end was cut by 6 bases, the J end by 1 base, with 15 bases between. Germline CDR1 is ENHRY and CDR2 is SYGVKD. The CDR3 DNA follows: TGTGCCATCAGGGACACTGTTGGAACGAACACTGAAGCTTTCTTT. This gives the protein CAIRDTVGTNTEAFF.

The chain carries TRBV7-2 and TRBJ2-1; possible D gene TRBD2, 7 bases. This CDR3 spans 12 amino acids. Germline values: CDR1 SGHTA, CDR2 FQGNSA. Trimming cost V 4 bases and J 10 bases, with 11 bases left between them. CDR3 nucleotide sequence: TGTGCCAGCAGCTGGGGGCGGGAGGAGCAGTTCTTC. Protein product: CASSWGREEQFF.

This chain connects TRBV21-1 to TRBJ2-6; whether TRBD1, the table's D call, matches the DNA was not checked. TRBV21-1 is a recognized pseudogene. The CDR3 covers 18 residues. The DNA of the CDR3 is TGTGCCAGCAGCAGACGACAGGGGGCCCCCGATGGGGCCAACGTCCTGACTTTC. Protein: CASSRRQGAPDGANVLTF.

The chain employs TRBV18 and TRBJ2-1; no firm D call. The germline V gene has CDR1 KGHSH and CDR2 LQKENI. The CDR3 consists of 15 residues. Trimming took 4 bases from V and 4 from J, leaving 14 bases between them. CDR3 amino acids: CASSHDKSGYNEQFF. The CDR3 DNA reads TGTGCCAGCTCACATGATAAATCCGGATACAATGAGCAGTTCTTC. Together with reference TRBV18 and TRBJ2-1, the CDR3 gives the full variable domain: NAGVMQNPRHLVRRRGQEARLRCSPMKGHSHVYWYRQLPEEGLKFMVYLQKENIIDESGMPKERFSAEFPKEGPSILRIQQVVRGDSAAYFCASSHDKSGYNEQFFGPGTRLTVL.

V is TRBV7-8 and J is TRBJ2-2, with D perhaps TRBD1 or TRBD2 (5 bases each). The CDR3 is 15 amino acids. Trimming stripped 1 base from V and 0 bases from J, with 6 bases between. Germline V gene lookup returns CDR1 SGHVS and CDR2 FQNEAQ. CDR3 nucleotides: TGTGCCAGCAGCTTAGGGGGACCGAACACCGGGGAGCTGTTTTTT. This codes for CASSLGGPNTGELFF.

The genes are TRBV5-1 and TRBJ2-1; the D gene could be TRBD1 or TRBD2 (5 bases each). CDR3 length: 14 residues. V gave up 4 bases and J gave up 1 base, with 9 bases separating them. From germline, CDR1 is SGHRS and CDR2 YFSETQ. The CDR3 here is CASSHGASYNEQFF. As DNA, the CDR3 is TGCGCCAGCAGCCACGGGGCATCCTACAATGAGCAGTTCTTC. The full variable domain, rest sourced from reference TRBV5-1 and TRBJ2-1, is KAGVTQTPRYLIKTRGQQVTLSCSPISGHRSVSWYQQTPGQGLQFLFEYFSETQRNKGNFPGRFSGRQFSNSRSEMNVSTLELGDSALYLCASSHGASYNEQFFGPGTRLTVL.

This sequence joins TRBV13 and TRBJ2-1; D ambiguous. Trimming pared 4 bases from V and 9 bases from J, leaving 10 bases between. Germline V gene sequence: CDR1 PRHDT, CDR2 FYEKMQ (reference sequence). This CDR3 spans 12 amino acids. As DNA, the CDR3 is TGTGCCAGCAGCTCCCTTTCGCGTGAGCAGTTCTTC. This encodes CASSSLSREQFF.

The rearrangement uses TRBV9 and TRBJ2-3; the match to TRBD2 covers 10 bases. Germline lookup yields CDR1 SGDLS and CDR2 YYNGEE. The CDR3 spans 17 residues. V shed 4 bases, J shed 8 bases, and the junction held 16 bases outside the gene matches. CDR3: CASSPRYVSGRTRTQYF. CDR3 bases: TGTGCCAGCAGCCCCCGCTACGTTAGCGGGAGGACGCGTACGCAGTATTTT.

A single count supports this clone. The CDR3 here is CAISEDSGRASGTQYF. The CDR3 DNA sequence: TGTGCCATCAGTGAGGATAGCGGGAGGGCCTCGGGGACCCAGTACTTC. The V gene is TRBV10-3, the J gene TRBJ2-5; 11 nucleotides match TRBD2. V lost 2 bases, J lost 7 bases, and 9 bases stayed unmatched. Per germline, CDR1 ENHRY and CDR2 SYGVKD. This CDR3 has 16 amino acids.

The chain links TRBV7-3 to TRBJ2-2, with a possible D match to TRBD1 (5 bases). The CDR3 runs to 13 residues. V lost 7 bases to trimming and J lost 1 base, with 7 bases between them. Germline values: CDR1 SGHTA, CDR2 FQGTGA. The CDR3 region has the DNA TGTGCCAGCAATACAGGGAACACCGGGGAGCTGTTTTTT. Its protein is CASNTGNTGELFF.

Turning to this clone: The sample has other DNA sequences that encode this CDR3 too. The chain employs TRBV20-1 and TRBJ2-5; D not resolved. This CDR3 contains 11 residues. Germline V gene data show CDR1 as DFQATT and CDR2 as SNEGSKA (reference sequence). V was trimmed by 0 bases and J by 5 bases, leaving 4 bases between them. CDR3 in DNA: TGCAGTGCTAGAGATAGGGAGACCCAGTACTTC. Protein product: CSARDRETQYF.